One and the same sample provided the 2 T cell receptor beta chains below, sequenced in a study of cytomegalovirus exposure and HLA in healthy donors. PCR primers comprised 60 Vbeta and 13 Jbeta primers. Assay: immunoSEQ multiplex PCR; the TCRdb copy retains only in-frame clones and omits some. The table includes 150,000 or so clones, roughly 80% detected once. The sample taken for sequencing was PBMCs. The receptors come from a man aged 40-49 years in good health and CMV-seropositive.

This sequence joins TRBV25-1 and TRBJ2-7; a possible D gene is TRBD1 (6 bases). Germline V CDR1 and CDR2: MGHDK, SYGVNS. V was cut by 4 bases and J by 2 bases, with 18 bases left in between. The CDR3 has 16 amino acids. The CDR3, as DNA: TGTGCCAGCAGTGCTCTTACCGGGACACTAACCTACGAGCAGTACTTC. This sequence encodes CASSALTGTLTYEQYF.

The chain uses TRBV18 and TRBJ2-5, with 10 positions matching TRBD2. The germline CDR1 and CDR2 sequences are KGHSH and LQKENI. The CDR3 length is 16 residues. Germline trimming cut 2 bases from V and 4 bases from J; bases unmatched to any gene: 7. In DNA, the CDR3 is TGTGCCAGCTCACCATACCGAGCGGGAGGGCGAGAGACCCAGTACTTC. It specifies CASSPYRAGGRETQYF. The full variable domain, completed using reference TRBV18 and TRBJ2-5, is NAGVMQNPRHLVRRRGQEARLRCSPMKGHSHVYWYRQLPEEGLKFMVYLQKENIIDESGMPKERFSAEFPKEGPSILRIQQVVRGDSAAYFCASSPYRAGGRETQYFGPGTRLLVL.